This T cell receptor beta chain stems from a study of blood T cell repertoires in COVID-19. Assay used: immunoSEQ multiplex PCR; TCRdb lists only in-frame clones, some missing. The table records 84,000 or so clones, roughly three quarters of them present only once. Material: peripheral blood. This TCR came from a man in his 70s with acute or convalescent COVID-19.

CDR3 in DNA: TGCGCCAGCAGCTTGGGGACAGGGCAGGGGGAGACCCAGTACTTC. Translated, it gives CASSLGTGQGETQYF. The chain joins TRBV5-1 to TRBJ2-5; the match to TRBD1 covers 8 bases. CDR3 length equals 15 residues. After removal of 0 bases from V and 5 bases from J, the junction contained 6 bases not matched to a gene. Germline CDR1 reads SGHRS; CDR2 reads YFSETQ.